The clone carrying this TCR beta chain was counted many times. This entry belongs to a study of T-cell reconstitution after alpha-beta-depleted transplantation in children. V was trimmed by 1 base and J by 4 bases, leaving 12 bases between them. This CDR3 region has 15 residues. Construction of the TCRbeta library involved unique molecular identifiers. TCRdb itself ran the PCR reads through MiXCR, one entry per CDR3 protein. The data contain about 610,000 distinct CDR3 sequences, 10% to 13% of them singletons. The material was PBMCs from the stem cell graft donor, obtained from the stem cell graft. This clonotype was sampled from a human donor who donated a stem cell graft to a child with acute myeloid leukemia. The gene calls are TRBV12-3 or TRBV12-4 and TRBJ2-3; D is possibly TRBD1 (6 bases). The CDR3 is CASSLGTARSDTQYF. CDR3 coding DNA: TGTGCCAGCAGTTTAGGGACAGCACGATCAGATACGCAGTATTTT.